These 5 T cell receptor beta chains were all obtained from the same sample, sequenced in a study of technical replicates of blood from a few donors. Clones were read by immunoSEQ multiplex PCR, and TCRdb kept only the in-frame ones, dropping some. The data contain some 78,000 clones, around 92% of them singletons. Input material: T cells isolated from PBMCs. Source of these receptors: a human donor in good health.

The V call is TRBV6-6, the J call TRBJ2-3, with 11 bases identical to TRBD1. The CDR3 is made up of 14 amino acids. V lost 4 bases and J lost 4; bases outside the gene matches: 1. Germline assignment: CDR1 MNHNY and CDR2 SVGAGI (reference sequence). This CDR3 is CASSLGQGADTQYF. For the CDR3, the DNA is TGTGCCAGCAGTTTGGGACAGGGGGCAGATACGCAGTATTTT.

This chain joins TRBV7-3 and TRBJ2-3, with TRBD2 matching over 11 bases. The CDR3 covers 19 residues. In germline, CDR1 is SGHTA, CDR2 FQGTGA. V shed 1 base, J shed 3 bases, and the junction held 12 bases outside the gene matches. CDR3 DNA: TGTGCCAGCAGCTTAAAGGGTGGGCGTCTAGCGGGAGGTACAGATACGCAGTATTTT. As protein: CASSLKGGRLAGGTDTQYF.

In this sample, this clone turned up once. The V gene is TRBV15, the J gene TRBJ2-7; 12 positions match TRBD2. The CDR3 totals 14 residues. Germline lookup yields CDR1 LNHNV and CDR2 YYDKDF (reference sequence). V trimming: 3 bases; J trimming: 3 bases; junction bases outside the gene matches: 0. The CDR3 bases are TGTGCCACCAGCAGGGGACTAGCGGGCTACGAGCAGTACTTC. Its protein product is CATSRGLAGYEQYF.

The chain combines TRBV7-9 with TRBJ2-3; 7 bases map to TRBD1. Trimming cost V 1 base and J 2 bases; bases outside gene matches: 6. CDR1 is SEHNR, CDR2 FQNEAQ, per germline (reference sequence). The length of the CDR3 is 16 residues. CDR3 in amino acids: CASSLVLTGNTDTQYF. The CDR3 DNA is TGTGCCAGCAGCTTAGTCCTGACAGGGAACACAGATACGCAGTATTTT.

This chain joins TRBV27 and TRBJ1-2; no clear D. V was trimmed by 0 bases and J by 5 bases, leaving 7 bases between them. CDR1 and CDR2 (germline): MNHEY, SMNVEV (reference sequence). This CDR3 contains 13 residues. CDR3 DNA: TGTGCCAGCAGTTTATCGCCCGGGTATGGCTACACCTTC. Its protein product is CASSLSPGYGYTF.